The rows below give T cell receptor beta chains drawn from one sample of a study of shared clonotypes between healthy human individuals. Assay: immunoSEQ multiplex PCR; the TCRdb copy retains only in-frame clones and omits some. Among about 2,500,000 clones listed, 85% to 95% were seen once. The sample taken for sequencing was naive CD4+ T cells sorted from blood. The receptors stem from a man in his late teens or twenties in good health. CDR3s leave out the opening cysteine and the closing phenylalanine or tryptophan. Each record gives: J gene, V gene, CDR3 protein.

>TRBJ2-3|TRBV18
ASSPSNTDTQY
>TRBJ2-2|TRBV5-1
ASSLRTGSATGELF
>TRBJ1-6|TRBV11-2
ASSYRLPRQGSSPLH
>TRBJ1-6|TRBV28
ATNEENSPLH
>TRBJ1-1|TRBV18
ASFMAGASTEAF
>TRBJ2-7|TRBV27
ASSLSSGLNYEQY
>TRBJ1-2|TRBV10-3
AISGPNYGYT
>TRBJ2-7|TRBV6-5
ASSYPGTYEQY
>TRBJ2-7|TRBV6-1
ASGRQGAGEQY
>TRBJ1-6|TRBV11-2
ASSNGQSISPLH
>NA|TRBV4-3
ASSQEASGSHEQY
>TRBJ1-1|TRBV5-1
ASSLGWGNTEAF
>TRBJ1-5|TRBV2
ASSLGASNQPQH
>TRBJ2-3|TRBV10-3
AISESGRPSSADTQY
>TRBJ2-3|TRBV7-2
ASSWWTMTQY
>TRBJ2-5|TRBV10-3
AISPGKQETQY
>TRBJ2-1|TRBV30
AWRGSGTVSEQF
>TRBJ2-7|TRBV4-1
ASSSQREGLEQY
>TRBJ1-5|TRBV4-1
ASSHVSRAVGQPQH
>TRBJ1-4|TRBV29-1
SVEVARGTNEKLF
>TRBJ1-5|TRBV27
ASSLGPHQPQH
>TRBJ2-3|TRBV7-6
ASSLARLAADTQY
>TRBJ2-7|TRBV19
ASSIMAGGVYEQY
>TRBJ1-5|TRBV2
ASSDTSSNQPQH
>TRBJ1-5|TRBV19
ASSWPSQPQH
>TRBJ1-6|TRBV14
ASSSRENSPLH
>TRBJ2-5|TRBV28
ASRENSGGLETQY
>TRBJ1-6|TRBV5-4
ASSLVGENSPLH
>TRBJ2-2|TRBV9
ASSVQASLTGELF
>TRBJ2-5|TRBV2
ASSPEAGAGETQY
>TRBJ2-2|TRBV27
ASSLRRGSTANTGELF
>TRBJ2-7|TRBV30
ASTSGAYEQY
>TRBJ1-1|TRBV28
ASSLAGGQGNTEAF
>TRBJ2-1|TRBV18
ASSPISTPTYNEQF
>TRBJ2-5|TRBV7-2
ASSTVQLASETQY
>TRBJ1-2|TRBV19
ASSIGQYYYGYT
>TRBJ1-3|TRBV7-2
ASSLAEVGGNTIY
>TRBJ2-1|TRBV10-3
AISESANEQF
>TRBJ2-7|TRBV10-3
AIKDTSTPYEQY
>TRBJ1-3|TRBV6-6
ASRGDSLGTIY